This is a list of T cell receptor beta chains from one sample in a study of cytomegalovirus exposure and HLA in healthy donors. Sequencing was performed with immunoSEQ multiplex PCR; in TCRdb, only in-frame clones are kept and a portion is missing. Among about 98,000 clones listed, 70% to 80% were seen once. Material: PBMCs. The receptors originated from a young man in good health and CMV-seropositive. Both conserved end residues are part of each CDR3. Each record gives: D gene, J gene, V gene, clone size, CDR3 length, CDR3 protein, CDR3 DNA. The D gene is left open where the match is weak. Rows may omit the clone size; those that give it use once, few, many or a size class.

>NA|TRBJ1-1|TRBV6-1|few|13
CASRRQSNTEAFF
TGTGCCAGCAGAAGACAGAGTAACACTGAAGCTTTCTTT
>NA|TRBJ2-5|TRBV21-1|NA|18
CASSTVPGTSGEEETQYF
TGTGCCAGCAGCACGGTACCCGGGACTAGCGGGGAAGAAGAGACCCAGTACTTC
>NA|TRBJ1-2|TRBV28|NA|14
CASEPGPNLYGYTF
TGTGCCAGCGAACCCGGTCCCAACCTCTATGGCTACACCTTC
>NA|TRBJ2-3|TRBV2|NA|13
CASSDYSTDTQYF
TGTGCCAGCAGTGACTACAGCACAGATACGCAGTATTTT
>NA|TRBJ2-1|TRBV27|NA|16
CASSQPGPTRYNEQFF
TGTGCCAGCAGTCAACCCGGTCCCACGAGGTACAATGAGCAGTTCTTC
>NA|TRBJ1-5|TRBV9|NA|13
CASSVGGVQPQHF
TGTGCCAGCAGCGTGGGGGGGGTTCAGCCCCAGCATTTT
>TRBD1|TRBJ1-2|TRBV28|NA|15
CASSLADRVEDGYTF
TGTGCCAGCAGTTTAGCCGACAGGGTCGAAGATGGCTACACCTTC
>NA|TRBJ1-1|TRBV7-9|NA|16
CASSISLVGENTEAFF
TGTGCCAGCAGCATTAGCCTAGTAGGGGAGAACACTGAAGCTTTCTTT
>TRBD1|TRBJ2-7|TRBV14|NA|15
CASSQVGQGTYEQYF
TGTGCCAGCAGCCAAGTGGGACAGGGGACCTACGAGCAGTACTTC
>NA|TRBJ2-2|TRBV2|NA|13
CASSPLSTGELFF
TGTGCCAGCAGCCCTCTTAGCACCGGGGAGCTGTTTTTT
>NA|TRBJ2-1|TRBV20-1|few|11
CSAGTQNEQFF
TGCAGTGCCGGGACTCAAAATGAGCAGTTCTTC
>TRBD1|TRBJ1-2|TRBV6-4|once|14
CASSEGQGAGGYTF
TGTGCCAGCAGTGAGGGACAGGGGGCTGGTGGCTACACCTTC
>NA|TRBJ2-7|TRBV2|NA|11
CASSLSYEQYF
TGTGCCAGCAGTCTCTCCTACGAGCAGTACTTC
>TRBD1|TRBJ1-3|TRBV18|NA|16
CASSPPVEGAGNTIYF
TGTGCCAGCTCACCACCGGTGGAGGGGGCGGGAAACACCATATATTTT
>NA|TRBJ1-2|TRBV2|NA|14
CASSGGPSNYGYTF
TGTGCCAGCAGCGGGGGTCCATCCAACTATGGCTACACCTTC
>TRBD1|TRBJ2-7|TRBV28|NA|16
CASSLAKRDSTYEQYF
TGTGCCAGCAGTTTAGCTAAGAGGGACAGCACTTACGAGCAGTACTTC
>NA|TRBJ1-1|TRBV5-1|NA|14
CASSWKPGDTEAFF
TGCGCCAGCAGCTGGAAACCGGGGGACACTGAAGCTTTCTTT
>TRBD2|TRBJ2-3|TRBV5-6|NA|16
CASSPSRGLAGSTQYF
TGTGCCAGCAGCCCCAGCAGGGGACTAGCGGGGAGTACGCAGTATTTT
>NA|TRBJ2-1|TRBV7-9|medium-sized|15
CASSLVGGGGNEQFF
TGTGCCAGCAGCTTAGTTGGGGGGGGCGGCAATGAGCAGTTCTTC